This TCR beta chain was recovered during a study of OX40 agonist ivuxolimab in advanced cancers. Study results and limitations: Dose levels from 0.1 to 3.0 mg/kg saw CD4+ and CD8+ blood T cells expand clonally by week 6.

To note about this clone: Its antigen is currently unknown.

Data came from immunoSEQ multiplex PCR; TCRdb stores just in-frame clones and leaves some out. Here the sample spans some 12,000 clones, less than 85% being singletons. The CDR3 has 15 amino acids. V dropped 3 bases and J dropped 7; count of bases not matched to a gene: 7. CDR1 MDHEN and CDR2 SYDVKM come from the germline V gene. This clonotype was obtained from an adult with an advanced solid tumor such as melanoma, head and neck, liver or kidney cancer. The gene calls are TRBV28 and TRBJ2-1, with 9 bases identical to TRBD1. Sample: CD4+ or CD8+ T cells sorted from blood, taken in a trial of the OX40 agonist ivuxolimab. DNA of the CDR3: TGTGCCAGCAGTTTGGGAGGGACAGGGTGGAATGAGCAGTTCTTC. It codes for CASSLGGTGWNEQFF.